These 15 T cell receptor beta chains share one sample of origin, sequenced in a study of blood T cell repertoires in COVID-19. TCRdb's table, derived via immunoSEQ multiplex PCR, lists solely in-frame clones and lacks some. Seen here are 200,000 to 250,000 clones, almost 90% observed once, and the top ten hold around 1.5%. The sequenced material came from peripheral blood. These receptors all stem from a man aged 18-30 years with active or convalescent COVID-19.

V usage is TRBV12-5 and J usage is TRBJ1-3; TRBD1 is a possible D gene (5 bases). CDR3 length: 19 amino acids. The V gene lost 0 bases and the J gene lost 0 bases, with 18 bases spanning the gap. Germline V gene sequence: CDR1 LGHNT, CDR2 FRNRAP. CDR3 loop: CASGLVGREGLRSGNTIYF. CDR3 sequence (DNA): TGTGCTAGTGGTTTGGTAGGGCGGGAGGGACTGCGCTCTGGAAACACCATATATTTT. Variable domain in full (rest from reference TRBV12-5 and TRBJ1-3): DARVTQTPRHKVTEMGQEVTMRCQPILGHNTVFWYRQTMMQGLELLAYFRNRAPLDDSGMPKDRFSAEMPDATLATLKIQPSEPRDSAVYFCASGLVGREGLRSGNTIYFGEGSWLTVV.

This chain joins TRBV14 and TRBJ2-2; no clear D. V lost 5 bases to trimming and J lost 4 bases, with 20 bases between them. This CDR3 region has 17 residues. Germline CDR1 is SGHDN and CDR2 is FVKESK. CDR3 region: CASSTDRAQRTTGELFF. CDR3 bases: TGTGCCAGCAGCACCGACCGAGCGCAGAGAACCACCGGGGAGCTGTTTTTT.

V gene TRBV13 combines with J gene TRBJ2-7; D might be TRBD2 (6 bases). The CDR3 is 13 amino acids. V lost 4 bases, J lost 3 bases, and 10 bases lay in between. Germline V gene data show CDR1 as PRHDT and CDR2 as FYEKMQ (reference sequence). The CDR3 loop reads CASSSRLDYEQYF. Written as DNA, the CDR3 is TGTGCCAGCAGCTCCCGACTAGACTACGAGCAGTACTTC.

V gene TRBV2 combines with J gene TRBJ2-2; tentative D call: TRBD2 (7 bases). The germline gives CDR1 SNHLY, CDR2 FYNNEI. The CDR3 is 16 residues long. Between the trimmed V and J ends, which lost 5 bases and 4 bases, there was a span of 17 bases. In DNA form, the CDR3 reads TGTGCCAGCAGTCCGCCTAGCGGAGGGGGCACCGGGGAGCTGTTTTTT. Translation: CASSPPSGGGTGELFF.

The gene calls are TRBV28 and TRBJ2-3, with 10 bases lining up with TRBD2. The germline V gene has CDR1 MDHEN and CDR2 SYDVKM. J was trimmed by 3 bases and V by 4 bases; bases with no gene match: 7. The CDR3 contains 16 residues. This CDR3 reads CASSSGLAAGTDTQYF. CDR3 DNA sequence: TGTGCCAGCAGTTCCGGACTAGCGGCCGGAACAGATACGCAGTATTTT.

The J gene is TRBJ2-2, the V gene TRBV19, with a weak D call TRBD1 (6 bases). The CDR3 spans 17 residues. The V and J ends lost 3 bases and 4 bases respectively, with 18 bases between them. The germline V gene encodes CDR1 LNHDA and CDR2 SQIVND (reference sequence). The CDR3 sequence is CASSILGTWQITGELFF. The CDR3 nucleotides read TGTGCCAGTAGTATTCTTGGGACATGGCAGATCACCGGGGAGCTGTTTTTT.

The V call is TRBV4-1, the J call TRBJ2-7; 11 bases are a match to TRBD2. Germline V lookup: CDR1 MGHRA, CDR2 YSYEKL. V lost 6 bases, J lost 1 base, and 5 bases stayed unmatched. The CDR3 extends over 15 amino acids. The CDR3 DNA reads as TGCGCCAGCAGACGCAGACTAGCGGGGTCCTACGAGCAGTACTTC. Translation gives CASRRRLAGSYEQYF.

The genes are TRBV6-1 and TRBJ2-1, with 12 bases aligning to TRBD2. Losses at the gene ends were 3 bases for V and 3 bases for J; bases not matched to a gene: 0. The germline V gene has CDR1 MNHNS and CDR2 SASEGT. The CDR3 runs 15 residues. The CDR3 nucleotides read TGTGCCAGCAGTGAGACTAGCGGGAGCTACAATGAGCAGTTCTTC. Translating it yields CASSETSGSYNEQFF.

This clone was seen more than once but under ten times. One junction end does not reproduce the germline sequence, and a read error may be involved. V and J are TRBV5-1 and TRBJ1-3; D not certain. The CDR3 covers 14 residues. The germline V gene has CDR1 SGHRS and CDR2 YFSETQ. CDR3 sequence (DNA): TGCGCCAGCAGCCTCTACGACGGAGGAAAAACCATATATTTT. Its translation is CASSLYDGGKTIYF.

J is TRBJ1-1 and V is TRBV24-1; D gene unclear. The CDR3 consists of 15 residues. V shed 1 base and J shed 4 bases, with 12 bases lying between them. The germline CDR1 and CDR2 sequences are KGHDR and SFDVKD. In DNA form, the CDR3 reads TGTGCCACCAGTGATTTTGCCCGGGAGAGCACTGAAGCTTTCTTT. It encodes CATSDFARESTEAFF.

Written as DNA, the CDR3 is TGTGCCAGCACCAGCTCAGGGGGCATGAACACTGAAGCTTTCTTT. The encoded protein is CASTSSGGMNTEAFF. The V gene is TRBV5-4, the J gene TRBJ1-1, with 8 positions matching TRBD1. The CDR3 consists of 15 residues. V trimming: 6 bases; J trimming: 0 bases; junction bases outside the gene matches: 7. From germline, CDR1 is SGHNT and CDR2 YYREEE (reference sequence).

The chain is built from TRBV9 and TRBJ2-2; 8 bases line up with TRBD1. This CDR3 contains 14 residues. Trimming at V came to 2 bases and at J to 7 bases, leaving 4 bases not matched to a gene. Germline loops: CDR1 SGDLS, CDR2 YYNGEE. The CDR3 protein is CASSVTGVGGELFF. DNA for the CDR3: TGTGCCAGCAGCGTGACAGGGGTGGGCGGGGAGCTGTTTTTT.

The V call is TRBV6-1, the J call TRBJ2-7, with D possibly TRBD1 on 6 matching bases. The CDR3 loop spans 17 amino acids. Germline assignment: CDR1 MNHNS and CDR2 SASEGT. With 4 bases removed from V and 3 bases from J, the gap between germline ends came to 22 bases. CDR3 DNA sequence: TGTGCCAGCAGTGTACAGGGAATAGGACACTTAAACTACGAGCAGTACTTC. It yields the protein CASSVQGIGHLNYEQYF.

The V gene is TRBV7-7, the J gene TRBJ1-2; TRBD1 matches 11 bases. Per germline, CDR1 SSHAT and CDR2 FNYEAQ (reference sequence). With V trimmed by 5 bases and J by 5 bases, 19 bases remained unmatched. This CDR3 contains 19 residues. This CDR3 reads CASSRDWGQGVISKYGYTF. As DNA, the CDR3 is TGTGCCAGCAGCCGCGACTGGGGACAGGGGGTGATATCAAAGTATGGCTACACCTTC.

V usage is TRBV19 and J usage is TRBJ2-1, with D maybe TRBD2 (6 bases). There are 15 residues in the CDR3. Germline CDR1 LNHDA, CDR2 SQIVND (reference sequence). Trimming took 5 bases from V and 4 from J, leaving 15 bases between them. In DNA, the CDR3 is TGTGCCAGTAGTCCAGCGAGCGGGTGGTACAATGAGCAGTTCTTC. Its protein product is CASSPASGWYNEQFF.